Detailed here is one T cell receptor (beta chain). It lacks a known antigen. No base qualities exist here, and no much larger clone lies one base off it. The sample holds other DNA sequences that translate to the same CDR3. The cohort consisted of some 730 healthy bone marrow donors. Cohort members were all nominally healthy when sampled, although unrecorded immune exposures were likely present. The donor tested CMV seropositive and was one of the 289 seropositive cohort members. Every donor gave a peripheral blood sample, and the peripheral blood mononuclear cells from that sample were used for TCR beta sequencing. The Qiagen DNeasy Blood Extraction Kit was used to extract genomic DNA from the blood cell samples. Libraries were built with the immunoSEQ multiplex PCR assay. For the multiplex PCR, a mixture combining 60 forward primers for TCR Vbeta segments and 13 reverse primers for TCR Jbeta segments was used. Amplification of the CDR3 region of rearranged TCR beta genes was performed with a multiplex PCR assay on genomic DNA. Amplified TCR beta libraries were sequenced as 87-base-pair reads on the Illumina HiSeq System. Regarding the original processing steps: A later analysis counted tens of millions of unique TCR beta chains across the 700 or so repertoires, and approximately 11 million of these chains were shared by at least two donors. Raw reads were error-corrected and collapsed into unique sequences by a nearest-neighbor algorithm in which closely related sequences were merged to remove PCR and sequencing errors. To assign V, D and J gene segments, CDR3 sequences were aligned to IMGT reference sequences. For a sequence to be retained, a match of at least six nucleotides to both a V gene segment and a J gene segment was required. Rearrangements were called productive when the CDR3 lacked stop codons and stayed in frame with V and J; all others were non-productive. Following IMGT convention, CDR3 was defined as the stretch from the second conserved V-encoded cysteine to the conserved J-encoded phenylalanine. The earlier analysis of more than 450 of the donors excluded sequences that lacked an unambiguous match to a single V gene segment. In an earlier analysis of roughly 500 of the donors, V segments were called functional above 56.7% productive rearrangements and were called segregating when the between-donor standard deviation exceeded 5%. A statistical classification framework was built to diagnose cytomegalovirus status from the catalog of TCR beta chain sequences. V and J gene assignment, in a later analysis, came from comparing TCR nucleotide sequences with IMGT/GENE-DB human TR gene sequences. The TCRdist pipeline was used in a later analysis to assign CDR3 sequences and most-parsimonious VDJ recombination scenarios. In a later analysis, each TCR beta chain was defined by its CDR3 amino acid sequence together with its V-gene family, and reads without a unique V-gene family were excluded. In a later analysis, 450 to 600 highly shared, low-generation-probability nucleotide sequences were removed to address suspected cross-contamination and a sequencing artifact. In a later analysis, a clonal expansion index was calculated for each public chain from normalized within-repertoire ranks of inferred template counts. In a later analysis, generation probabilities were computed with a VDJ recombination model fitted to out-of-frame rearrangements, and the resulting probabilities were checked against IGoR. In a later analysis, TCR-TCR, TCR-HLA and TCR-CMV co-occurrence was scored with hypergeometric tests, and a repertoire-size bias correction was applied to TCR pairs. In a later analysis, false discovery rates were estimated by permuting HLA or CMV assignments 20 times. A later analysis grouped co-occurring TCRs with DBSCAN, adding TCRdist sequence similarity when clustering within HLA-allele-positive subsets. Repertoires with fewer than 30,000 or more than 120,000 public chains were left out of co-occurrence clustering, as were about five repertoires with anomalous nucleotide sharing. As stored in TCRdb, this immuneACCESS dataset retains in-frame rearrangements with V and J assigned. A fraction of the clones does not appear; measured against another copy, unresolved V genes explain less than half of the discrepancy, and the remainder lacks a known reason. V and J calls and clone size follow that table, whereas D and trimming were derived from the DNA. The sample table lists tens of thousands of clones, about 70% of them with a count of one. The top ten clonotypes cover 8.5% to 10% of the sample.

The CDR1 and CDR2 encoded by the germline V gene (reference sequence) are SEHNR and FQNEAQ. The CDR3 spans 15 residues, from the cysteine through the phenylalanine. Here the CDR3 DNA is all that survives: 45 bases in frame from base 1. V is clipped by 0 bases and J by 2 bases, and the sequence between their germline boundaries is 8 bases long. The record originates from a study of cytomegalovirus exposure and HLA in healthy donors (dated by TCRdb to about 2017). Some background on the complete study: An earlier analysis of approximately 640 of the donors reported more than 250 Gb of sequence data and 120 million or so unique TCR beta sequences from about 179 million T cells. An early release covering about 600 HLA-typed donors comprised about 320 gigabases of sequencing data and 65 million to 100 million unique TCR sequences. Of the approximately 370 genotyped donors, more than 75% were placed in the genetic ancestry cluster associated with self-reported Caucasian donors. The study aimed to test whether signatures of past pathogen exposure could be identified by cataloging public T cell receptors. Using immunosequencing, the study profiled T cell repertoires from fewer than 850 subjects and related those repertoires to cytomegalovirus serostatus. Besides the first cohort of some 670 subjects, a separate validation cohort made up of over a hundred different subjects was used. The study combined high-throughput TCR immunosequencing, statistical association of individual TCRs with disease status, and machine learning to predict cytomegalovirus infection status. A later analysis re-analyzed previously published TCR beta repertoires from roughly 630 donors and added high-resolution HLA genotyping to study TCR occurrence patterns. The later analysis used no new phenotypic data to find candidate immune exposures, relying instead on TCR beta sequences and their occurrence across donors. An earlier analysis of about 600 of the donors used high-throughput TCR beta sequencing to judge whether each TCR beta V gene segment behaved as functional or pseudogenic. Alongside the repertoire data, information on donor age, sex, ethnicity and CMV serostatus was compiled. Genome-wide SNP genotypes for about 55% of the roughly 670 donors were used in a later genetic analysis, which treated that subset as a discovery cohort. Every discovery cohort repertoire had been produced on one sequencing platform. HLA typing included class I and class II loci at four-digit resolution. The number of typed donors differed by locus: roughly 620-630 for A, B, C, DRB1 and DQB1; some 540 for DQA1; 606 for DPA1; and around 450 for DPB1. Roughly five DR-DQ haplotypes were handled as single units for association and clustering because linkage in the cohort was strong. Among several hundred genotyped donors of the cohort, an average of approximately 240,000 unique TCR beta nucleotide sequences was sequenced per donor, of which roughly 18% were non-productive. General findings and caveats noted by the study authors: For the cohort, immune exposure information was limited to CMV serostatus. Some IMGT-functional V segments, including TRBV6-2 and TRBV6-3, could not be told apart with the 87-base-pair reads, so those segments were excluded. In a later analysis, TCR association rates were found to vary across HLA loci, with the most associated TCRs seen for DRB1 alleles and the fewest for HLA-C alleles. A further reported finding was that TCR beta sequences accurately predicted the HLA-A and HLA-B alleles for most subjects in the first cohort. A cluster of highly shared sequence variants was judged likely to represent a technical artifact of the sequencing pipeline. Assigning TCR associations to individual alleles was difficult when HLA alleles, especially DR and DQ, strongly co-occurred. Broadly in line with IMGT annotations, most TCR beta V segments showed up in productive rearrangements about 90% or about 30% of the time in an earlier analysis of approximately 600 of the donors. According to a later analysis, most CMV-associated TCR beta chains appeared to be HLA-restricted, and the HLA associations seemed to be driven largely by CMV exposure. Because counts were too low, more than 15 rarely observed V segments, including chromosome 9 orphons, were left out of the earlier analysis of 500 to 650 of the donors. In a later analysis, HLA-associated TCR beta chains were found to be more clonally expanded and to have lower generation probabilities than equally common non-associated chains. The presence/absence analyses assumed that sequencing depth was roughly uniform across donors, and that assumption may not be true. Only TCR beta chains were sequenced in this cohort, and the absence of alpha or paired-chain data limited detectable features. At a false discovery rate of 0.05, a later analysis linked 15,000 to 20,000 TCR beta sequences to specific HLA alleles. Several of the top co-occurrence clusters appeared to be linked to parvovirus B19, influenza, CMV and Epstein-Barr virus, according to a later analysis. In the study, about 150 TCR beta chains were listed as associated with cytomegalovirus. Linkage disequilibrium might explain the correlated functional status among segregating V segments, but an unknown experimental factor could not be ruled out. V-gene and J-gene trimming of TCR beta chains was associated with a missense DCLRE1C variant in a later genetic analysis, and the association was replicated in an independent cohort. The authors suggested that the approach could potentially be generalized to other disease states and immunological phenotypes. While some public TCRs were present in many individuals, most TCR sequences turned up only very rarely across donors. In vitro tests confirmed that three of the cytomegalovirus-associated TCR beta chains recognize cytomegalovirus antigens. HLA typing was unavailable for some donors at each locus, so association tests used only the typed subset. The classifier was reported to diagnose cytomegalovirus status with high specificity and sensitivity in both the original and validation cohorts. Compared with the approximately 670-donor mean, donors in an Asian-associated ancestry cluster had fewer N-insertions in productive TCRs, according to a later genetic analysis.

The chain is made from TRBV7-9 and TRBJ1-5; the D gene is perhaps TRBD1, on 6 matching bases. This sequence originates from a woman between 50 and 59 years old in good health and CMV-seropositive. The specimen sequenced was PBMCs. Here is the DNA: TGTGCCAGCAGCTTAGCCTCAGGGGGCAATCAGCCCCAGCATTTT. This sequence encodes CASSLASGGNQPQHF.